This T cell receptor beta chain was captured in a study of blood T cell repertoires in COVID-19. Study context: Specimens from acute and convalescent COVID-19 originated in the United States, Italy and Spain. In each case, the material was cDNA or gDNA derived from T cells, B-cell-depleted T cells, or PBMCs.

Libraries were prepared by immunoSEQ multiplex PCR; TCRdb keeps only in-frame clonotypes and omits some of them. This table has some 14,000 clones, around 76% appearing once. V was shortened by 0 bases and J by 6 bases, with 7 bases between the two germline ends. Germline V lookup: CDR1 LGHNA, CDR2 YSLEER. This CDR3 is built from 13 residues. The rearrangement uses TRBV4-3 and TRBJ2-3; D is possibly TRBD1 (5 bases). This receptor was identified in a woman of 80 years or more with acute or convalescent COVID-19. Material for sequencing was peripheral blood. Here the CDR3 DNA reads TGCGCCAGCAGCCAAGAGGGGCTGGATACGCAGTATTTT. Translating gives CASSQEGLDTQYF.